This passage covers 26 T cell receptor beta chains from one sample sequenced in a study of blood T cells in healthy people across ages. Using a J-beta primer mix together with a sample-barcoded 5' primer, a second PCR was run for roughly 6 to 12 cycles. TCRdb re-derived calls from the 5' RACE reads in MiXCR, one entry per CDR3 protein. The sample lists about 1.8 million distinct CDR3 sequences, about 50% occurring once. Sample: blood. All receptors derive from a woman between 35 and 50 years old in good health.

This clonotype showed up just once. Here the CDR3 DNA reads TGCAGTGGCCGGGACAGGGGGTTAAATGAGCAGTTCTTC. It specifies CSGRDRGLNEQFF. The V call is TRBV20-1, the J call TRBJ2-1, with 11 nucleotides matching TRBD1. The CDR3 runs to 13 residues. The V gene's germline CDR1 is DFQATT and CDR2 SNEGSKA (reference sequence). V dropped 7 bases and J dropped 7; count of bases not matched to a gene: 6.

This clonotype was observed many times. The gene calls are TRBV29-1 and TRBJ2-7; 11 bases align to TRBD1. The germline CDR1 and CDR2 sequences are SQVTM and ANQGSEA. The CDR3 loop spans 14 amino acids. V was clipped by 3 bases and J by 4 bases; unmatched bases: 5. CDR3 DNA: TGCAGCGTTGAGGGGACAGGGGGAATTTACGAGCAGTACTTC. Translation gives CSVEGTGGIYEQYF.

This chain joins TRBV7-2 and TRBJ1-1; D unclear. Germline V gene sequence: CDR1 SGHTA, CDR2 FQGNSA. The V end was cut by 5 bases, the J end by 1 base, with 17 bases between. CDR3 length: 16 residues. CDR3 sequence (DNA): TGTGCCAGCAGCCCATCGCACCAGACTCCGAACACTGAAGCTTTCTTT. It translates to CASSPSHQTPNTEAFF.

The CDR3 DNA reads as TGTGCTAGTGGTTTGGTACTAGGTCAAATACGGGGTGAGCAGTACTTC. Protein sequence: CASGLVLGQIRGEQYF. This chain links TRBV12-5 with TRBJ2-4; D may be TRBD2 (5 bases). The CDR3 contains 16 residues. Trimming took off 0 bases at V and 13 bases at J, with 22 bases between the two ends. CDR1 is LGHNT and CDR2 is FRNRAP in the germline V gene.

V is TRBV2 and J is TRBJ2-3, with 7 positions matching TRBD2. Germline CDR1 SNHLY, CDR2 FYNNEI. The J segment lost 5 bases and the V segment lost 2 bases, leaving 10 bases of the junction unmatched. The CDR3 has 16 amino acids. The CDR3 sequence: CASSELTSQVEDTQYF. The CDR3, as DNA: TGTGCCAGCAGTGAACTGACTAGCCAGGTAGAAGATACGCAGTATTTT.

This clonotype showed up just a few times. The CDR3 region has the DNA TGCGCCAGCAGCCAGGGACTATCAAGAGAGACCCAGTACTTC. Translation: CASSQGLSRETQYF. The chain couples TRBV5-1 to TRBJ2-5; 7 bases agree with TRBD2. Germline CDR1 is SGHRS and CDR2 is YFSETQ. V lost 4 bases to trimming and J lost 4 bases; unmatched junction nucleotides: 7. The CDR3 totals 14 residues.

V usage is TRBV6-5 and J usage is TRBJ1-5; D uncertain. The length of the CDR3 is 13 residues. Per the germline V gene, CDR1 is MNHEY and CDR2 is SVGAGI. The V gene lost 4 bases and the J gene lost 4 bases, with 8 bases spanning the gap. This CDR3 is CASSSVLNQPQHF. CDR3 in DNA: TGTGCCAGCAGTTCGGTCCTAAATCAGCCCCAGCATTTT.

A few counts support this clonotype. The CDR3 region is CASSYFSQHPSDEQYF. The CDR3 DNA is TGTGCCAGCAGTTACTTCTCGCAGCACCCAAGCGACGAGCAGTACTTC. V is TRBV6-5 and J is TRBJ2-7; unclear D gene. V gave up 1 base and J gave up 5 bases, with 18 bases separating them. This CDR3 comprises 16 residues. In germline, CDR1 is MNHEY, CDR2 SVGAGI.

The CDR3 sequence is CASSYQIQGTIANYGYTF. Written as DNA, the CDR3 is TGTGCCAGCAGTTACCAAATACAAGGGACTATAGCTAACTATGGCTACACCTTC. The chain joins TRBV6-5 to TRBJ1-2; possible D gene TRBD1, 5 bases. Germline V gene lookup returns CDR1 MNHEY and CDR2 SVGAGI. This CDR3 region has 18 residues. V was clipped by 2 bases and J by 0 bases, with 19 bases between them.

V gene TRBV5-5 combines with J gene TRBJ2-5, with D possibly matching TRBD1 (8 bases). The CDR3 consists of 15 residues. Trimming pared 3 bases from V and 0 bases from J, leaving 12 bases between. Germline values: CDR1 SGHKS, CDR2 YYEKEE (reference sequence). The CDR3 DNA reads TGTGCCAGCAGCTCACAGGGGGGGTACCAAGAGACCCAGTACTTC. It translates to CASSSQGGYQETQYF.

V gene TRBV29-1 combines with J gene TRBJ2-1, with 10 bases fitting TRBD1. The CDR3 spans 15 residues. V shed 3 bases and J 6 bases; nucleotides not matched to a gene: 8. Germline loops: CDR1 SQVTM, CDR2 ANQGSEA. CDR3 sequence (DNA): TGCAGCGTTGAGTCCGGGACAGGGGTTCTCAATGAGCAGTTCTTC. Translation gives CSVESGTGVLNEQFF.

V is TRBV12-3 or TRBV12-4 and J is TRBJ2-2; 10 bases agree with TRBD2. The V and J ends lost 3 bases and 4 bases, in that order; junction bases with no gene match: 5. There are 16 residues in the CDR3. CDR3 amino acids: CASSFVAGGSTGELFF. CDR3 DNA sequence: TGTGCCAGCAGTTTCGTAGCGGGGGGCAGCACCGGGGAGCTGTTTTTT.

This clonotype came up a few times. J is TRBJ2-3 and V is TRBV6-6, with 8 bases fitting TRBD2. Germline trimming cut 2 bases from V and 7 bases from J; bases unmatched to any gene: 8. This CDR3 comprises 15 residues. Germline V gene sequence: CDR1 MNHNY, CDR2 SVGAGI (reference sequence). The CDR3 nucleotides read TGTGCCAGCAGTTACGAGGGGACTAGTGGGAATACGCAGTATTTT. This codes for CASSYEGTSGNTQYF.

Written as DNA, the CDR3 is TGCAGTGCTAGTCAGGGGGCCTTCTCTGGGGCCAACGTCCTGACTTTC. This encodes CSASQGAFSGANVLTF. The V and J genes are TRBV20-1 and TRBJ2-6, with 8 bases that match TRBD1. The CDR3 is 16 residues long. The germline V gene has CDR1 DFQATT and CDR2 SNEGSKA (reference sequence). Trimming at V came to 3 bases and at J to 0 bases, leaving 4 bases not matched to a gene.

The gene calls are TRBV2 and TRBJ1-5; 8 bases line up with TRBD1. The CDR3 runs to 14 residues. Germline V lookup: CDR1 SNHLY, CDR2 FYNNEI. Trimming at V came to 6 bases and at J to 4 bases, leaving 5 bases not matched to a gene. CDR3 in amino acids: CASSRTGLNQPQHF. The CDR3 DNA reads as TGTGCCAGCAGCAGGACAGGGTTGAATCAGCCCCAGCATTTT.

J is TRBJ1-2 and V is TRBV27, with 7 bases matching TRBD1. Germline V lookup: CDR1 MNHEY, CDR2 SMNVEV (reference sequence). V shed 4 bases, J shed 1 base, and the junction held 6 bases outside the gene matches. The length of the CDR3 is 15 residues. DNA of the CDR3: TGTGCCAGCAGTTCGGGACAGCCTAGTAACTATGGCTACACCTTC. As protein: CASSSGQPSNYGYTF.

The genes are TRBV27 and TRBJ2-7, with D unclear. Trimming took off 5 bases at V and 4 bases at J, with 15 bases between the two ends. The CDR3 covers 14 residues. Germline V gene data show CDR1 as MNHEY and CDR2 as SMNVEV (reference sequence). The DNA for the CDR3 is TGTGCCAGCAGTCGAGCCGAGGTCGGTTACGAGCAGTACTTC. Its protein product is CASSRAEVGYEQYF.

This clonotype has a handful of counts. Written as DNA, the CDR3 is TGCGCCAGCAGTAGAGCGGACAGTTACGAGCAGTACTTC. Translated, it gives CASSRADSYEQYF. The V gene is TRBV5-1, the J gene TRBJ2-7; the D gene is possibly TRBD1 (6 bases). The germline V and J ends were trimmed by 5 bases and 4 bases, with 13 bases remaining between them. Germline V lookup: CDR1 SGHRS, CDR2 YFSETQ. This CDR3 region has 13 residues.

The rearrangement links TRBV20-1 to TRBJ1-6, with no clear D. This CDR3 contains 14 residues. Trimming took off 0 bases at V and 6 bases at J, with 9 bases between the two ends. Germline values: CDR1 DFQATT, CDR2 SNEGSKA (reference sequence). This chain's CDR3 is CSARDPRINSPLHF. DNA for the CDR3: TGCAGTGCTAGAGATCCCCGGATTAATTCACCCCTCCACTTT.

This clonotype was counted only a few times. This chain connects TRBV4-3 to TRBJ2-3; D tentatively fits TRBD1 or TRBD2 (5 bases each). Between the trimmed V and J ends, which lost 1 base and 1 base, there was a span of 12 bases. Germline CDR1 reads LGHNA; CDR2 reads YSLEER. This CDR3 has 16 residues. The CDR3 region is CASSQVTGLGTDTQYF. The DNA of the CDR3 is TGCGCCAGCAGCCAAGTCACGGGGCTCGGCACAGATACGCAGTATTTT.

Remarks on this clonotype: An end of the junction differs from the germline gene, which may be a read error. The chain is built from TRBV29-1 and TRBJ2-5, with D possibly being TRBD2 (5 bases). The germline V gene encodes CDR1 SQVTM and CDR2 ANQGSEA. CDR3 size: 13 residues. In DNA, the CDR3 is TGCGGCGTTGCCATATTAGAGGGAGAGACCCAGTACTTC. Translated, it gives CGVAILEGETQYF.

The chain is built from TRBV3-1 and TRBJ2-4, with TRBD1 as a possible D gene (6 bases). Trimming left V 4 bases short and J 0 bases short, with 13 bases between. CDR1 and CDR2 from the germline V gene are LGHDT and YNNKEL (reference sequence). The CDR3 has 16 residues. Here the CDR3 reads CASSRPGHRAKNIQYF. DNA of the CDR3: TGTGCCAGCAGCCGTCCGGGACACCGAGCCAAAAACATTCAGTACTTC.

The sample holds a few counts of this clonotype. This rearrangement joins TRBV20-1 to TRBJ1-2, with D uncertain. Germline V lookup: CDR1 DFQATT, CDR2 SNEGSKA (reference sequence). V was shortened by 5 bases and J by 0 bases, with 16 bases between the two germline ends. This CDR3 is 15 amino acids long. The CDR3 DNA reads TGCAGTGCTCCTCCGTCCACCCTAGCTAACTATGGCTACACCTTC. Translation: CSAPPSTLANYGYTF.

This rearrangement joins TRBV4-3 to TRBJ1-1, with D unclear. V lost 3 bases and J 0 bases, leaving 11 bases between the germline ends. Looked up from germline, CDR1 is LGHNA and CDR2 is YSLEER. The CDR3 length is 15 residues. CDR3 residues: CASSQDVWMNTEAFF. In DNA form, the CDR3 reads TGCGCCAGCAGCCAGGACGTATGGATGAACACTGAAGCTTTCTTT.

The rearrangement joins TRBV29-1 to TRBJ1-1; 9 bases match TRBD1. Losses at the gene ends were 2 bases for V and 3 bases for J; bases not matched to a gene: 1. This CDR3 spans 13 amino acids. Germline V gene data show CDR1 as SQVTM and CDR2 as ANQGSEA. In DNA, the CDR3 is TGCAGCGTTGAACGGGACAGGGACACTGAAGCTTTCTTT. Translated: CSVERDRDTEAFF.

This chain joins TRBV5-1 and TRBJ2-7; TRBD2 might be the D (6 bases). Looked up from germline, CDR1 is SGHRS and CDR2 is YFSETQ. This CDR3 spans 15 amino acids. Trimming took 0 bases from V and 10 from J, leaving 20 bases between them. Written as DNA, the CDR3 is TGCGCCAGCAGCTTGGACGGAGGGGCCAAAAACACTCAGTACTTC. As protein: CASSLDGGAKNTQYF.